Listed below are T cell receptor beta chains from one sample, sequenced in a study of OX40 agonist ivuxolimab in advanced cancers. Data came from immunoSEQ multiplex PCR; TCRdb stores just in-frame clones and leaves some out. The sample comprises about 68,000 clones, about 89% of which are singletons, and less than 6% rests with the top ten. Material: CD4+ or CD8+ T cells sorted from blood, obtained in a trial of the OX40 agonist ivuxolimab. The receptors were sampled from an adult with an advanced solid tumor such as melanoma, head and neck, liver or kidney cancer. Both conserved end residues are part of each CDR3. The D gene is left open where the match is weak. A row's size may be missing; if present it is once, few, many or a size class.

J: TRBJ2-7
size: NA
D: NA
V: TRBV19
DNA: TGTGCCAGTAGTTGGGGAGACCCAGGGCCCTACGAGCAGTACTTC
CDR3: CASSWGDPGPYEQYF

J: TRBJ1-2
size: once
D: NA
V: TRBV9
DNA: TGTGCCAGCAGCGTCGTGGGGGGGAACTATGGCTACACCTTC
CDR3: CASSVVGGNYGYTF

J: TRBJ2-2
size: NA
D: NA
V: TRBV27
DNA: TGTGCCAGCAGTTTAAAACGGGATGGCACCGGGGAGCTGTTTTTT
CDR3: CASSLKRDGTGELFF

J: TRBJ2-7
size: many
D: NA
V: TRBV5-4
DNA: TGTGCCAGCAATTTTAGAGGGGGTCCGTTCGACGAGCAGTACTTC
CDR3: CASNFRGGPFDEQYF

J: TRBJ2-7
size: NA
D: NA
V: TRBV28
DNA: TGTGCCAGCAGCCTTAGGGGCATGGGATACGAGCAGTACTTC
CDR3: CASSLRGMGYEQYF

J: TRBJ2-7
size: NA
D: TRBD1
V: TRBV4-1
DNA: TGCGCCAGCAGCCAAGAGACAGGGGGCTCCTACGAGCAGTACTTC
CDR3: CASSQETGGSYEQYF

J: TRBJ2-5
size: NA
D: NA
V: TRBV19
DNA: TGTGCCAGTAGTATAATTTGGGGACAAGAGACCCAGTACTTC
CDR3: CASSIIWGQETQYF

J: TRBJ1-4
size: NA
D: NA
V: TRBV30
DNA: TGTGCCTGGGGCACGGTGGGCGTTGGTAGTAATGAAAAACTGTTTTTT
CDR3: CAWGTVGVGSNEKLFF

J: TRBJ1-6
size: NA
D: NA
V: TRBV7-8
DNA: TGTGCCAGCAGCCCGGACCTGTTAAACAGCCGGCGGAATTCACCCCTCCACTTT
CDR3: CASSPDLLNSRRNSPLHF

J: TRBJ1-1
size: once
D: TRBD1
V: TRBV28
DNA: TGTGCCAGTCAACAGGGGCTAACTGAAGCTTTCTTT
CDR3: CASQQGLTEAFF

J: TRBJ1-1
size: NA
D: NA
V: TRBV9
DNA: TGTGCCAGCAGCCCCACGTCCTTTAGGACTGAAGCTTTCTTT
CDR3: CASSPTSFRTEAFF

J: TRBJ2-7
size: once
D: NA
V: TRBV27
DNA: TGTGCCAGCAGTTACGTGAACTACGAGCAGTACTTC
CDR3: CASSYVNYEQYF

J: TRBJ1-3
size: NA
D: TRBD1
V: TRBV4-3
DNA: TGCGCCAGCAGCCAAGCGGACAGGCCTATCTCTGGAAACACCATATATTTT
CDR3: CASSQADRPISGNTIYF

J: TRBJ2-7
size: medium-sized
D: NA
V: TRBV27
DNA: TGTGCCAGCAGTTTATCCGCAGGGACCTACGAGCAGTACTTC
CDR3: CASSLSAGTYEQYF

J: TRBJ1-1
size: NA
D: NA
V: TRBV5-6
DNA: TGTGCCAGCAGCTTGGGAGGTTTGGGGCTAGTTACTGAAGCTTTCTTT
CDR3: CASSLGGLGLVTEAFF

J: TRBJ2-3
size: NA
D: TRBD2
V: TRBV7-6
DNA: TGTGCCAGCAGCTCGAGGGACTACCCAGATACGCAGTATTTT
CDR3: CASSSRDYPDTQYF

J: TRBJ2-7
size: NA
D: TRBD1
V: TRBV7-9
DNA: TGTGCCAGCAGCGACTCCGGGACAGGGGGCGCGTACGAGCAGTACTTC
CDR3: CASSDSGTGGAYEQYF

J: TRBJ1-4
size: NA
D: NA
V: TRBV11-3
DNA: TGTGCCAGCAGCTTAGGGTCAGGCCTTCATACTGAAAAACTGTTTTTT
CDR3: CASSLGSGLHTEKLFF

J: TRBJ1-2
size: NA
D: NA
V: TRBV2
DNA: TGTGCCAGCACCGGAGGGACGGACTATGGCTACACCTTC
CDR3: CASTGGTDYGYTF

J: TRBJ1-6
size: few
D: TRBD1
V: TRBV6-4
DNA: TGTGCCAGCAGTTTACCGGGACAGGGGGTCGGATCACCCCTCCACTTT
CDR3: CASSLPGQGVGSPLHF

J: TRBJ1-2
size: NA
D: NA
V: TRBV9
DNA: TGTGCCAGCAGCGCAGACGGAGGGGTGAGTGGCTACACCTTC
CDR3: CASSADGGVSGYTF

J: TRBJ1-4
size: NA
D: NA
V: TRBV19
DNA: TGTGCCAGTAGTTGGCTCGCTAATGAAAAACTGTTTTTT
CDR3: CASSWLANEKLFF

J: TRBJ1-1
size: NA
D: NA
V: TRBV7-8
DNA: TGTGCCAGCAGCTTAGTAGAGGGGGTTTATGCTTTCTTT
CDR3: CASSLVEGVYAFF

J: TRBJ1-1
size: NA
D: NA
V: TRBV5-6
DNA: TGTGCCAGCTATTCGGCGGGGGGTGGTCGAACTGAAGCTTTCTTT
CDR3: CASYSAGGGRTEAFF

J: TRBJ2-3
size: NA
D: NA
V: TRBV15
DNA: TGTGCCACCAGCAGAGAAGAGGCAGATCCTGACGAAGGGAATACGCAGTATTTT
CDR3: CATSREEADPDEGNTQYF

J: TRBJ2-5
size: once
D: NA
V: TRBV5-6
DNA: TGTGCCAGCAGCTTGGGGCAGGGGACATCTGGGACCCAGTACTTC
CDR3: CASSLGQGTSGTQYF

J: TRBJ1-1
size: NA
D: NA
V: TRBV29-1
DNA: TGCAGCGTCGTGTACCCGAACGGCAGGGTGGACACTGAAGCTTTCTTT
CDR3: CSVVYPNGRVDTEAFF

J: TRBJ2-3
size: NA
D: NA
V: TRBV7-9
DNA: TGTGCCAGCAGCCCTCCTTTCGGTAACAGGAACACAGATACGCAGTATTTT
CDR3: CASSPPFGNRNTDTQYF

J: TRBJ2-7
size: once
D: NA
V: TRBV4-2
DNA: TGTGCCAGCAGCCAAGAGCAAGTCTCCTACGAGCAGTACTTC
CDR3: CASSQEQVSYEQYF

J: TRBJ2-3
size: NA
D: NA
V: TRBV20-1
DNA: TGCAGTGCTATGGCTGATACGCAGTATTTT
CDR3: CSAMADTQYF

J: TRBJ1-4
size: NA
D: NA
V: TRBV19
DNA: TGTGCCAGTAGTATAGCTACATCAACTAATGAAAAACTGTTTTTT
CDR3: CASSIATSTNEKLFF

J: TRBJ2-1
size: NA
D: NA
V: TRBV11-2
DNA: TGTGCCAGCACCCAAGAATCCAATGAGCAGTTCTTC
CDR3: CASTQESNEQFF

J: TRBJ2-7
size: NA
D: NA
V: TRBV9
DNA: TGTGCCAGCAGCGCGCCCAACGGTGGATACGAGCAGTACTTC
CDR3: CASSAPNGGYEQYF